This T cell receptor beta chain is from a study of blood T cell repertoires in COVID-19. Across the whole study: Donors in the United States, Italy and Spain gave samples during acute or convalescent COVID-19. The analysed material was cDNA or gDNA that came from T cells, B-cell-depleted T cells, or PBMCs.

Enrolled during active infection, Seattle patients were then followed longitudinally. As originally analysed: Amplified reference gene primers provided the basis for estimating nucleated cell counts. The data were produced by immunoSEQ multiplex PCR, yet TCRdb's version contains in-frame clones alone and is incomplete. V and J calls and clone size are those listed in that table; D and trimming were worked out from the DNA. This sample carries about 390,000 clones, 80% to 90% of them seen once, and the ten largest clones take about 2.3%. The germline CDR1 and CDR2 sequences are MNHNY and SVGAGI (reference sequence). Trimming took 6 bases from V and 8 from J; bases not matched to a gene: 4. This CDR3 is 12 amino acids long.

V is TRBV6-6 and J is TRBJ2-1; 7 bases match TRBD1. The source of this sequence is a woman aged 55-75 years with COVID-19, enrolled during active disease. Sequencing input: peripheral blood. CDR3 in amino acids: CASSSTGDEQFF. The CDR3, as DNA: TGTGCCAGCAGCTCTACAGGGGATGAGCAGTTCTTC.